The T cell receptor beta chain described here comes from a study of blood T cells in healthy people across ages (dated by TCRdb to about 2015). About the study as a whole: Template switching captured roughly one uniquely barcoded TCR beta cDNA molecule per two T cells in model experiments. To track age-related changes in TCR beta repertoire diversity, the study relied on deep sequencing normalized with unique cDNA molecular identifiers. Donors were grouped into four age groups: young (average about 15 years), middle-aged (around 39), aged (around 60) and long-lived (about 90). Donors of different ages were randomly distributed across sequencing lanes to avoid experimental bias. Two additional independent replicas of 1 million unique cDNA reads from the same blood draw were analyzed for two donors (one aged 18 to 30 and one aged 80 or older).

Systemically healthy Caucasian individuals from Russia, 39 in total and aged roughly 6 to 90 years, were included as donors. Each donor gave ten milliliters of peripheral blood, drawn into EDTA-treated Vacutainer tubes. Ficoll-Paque density-gradient centrifugation was used to isolate PBMCs, with at least 6.5 million per sample. Trizol reagent was used to extract total RNA from PBMCs, with at least 6 micrograms per sample. For every donor, an aliquot of PBMCs went through flow cytometry to measure the percentages of naive CD45RAhigh/CD27high T cells. What the study reported, not specific to this receptor: Compared with the aged group, the long-lived group had more naive CD4+ T cells, fewer expanded clones and increased TCR diversity, a pattern suggesting age selection. Donor CMV infection status was unknown, potentially confounding age-related changes in expanded clonotypes. A strong correlation was found between observed TCR beta diversity and the percentage of naive T cells measured by flow cytometry. Total diversity estimates from one million sequenced T cells were considered lower bounds and underestimates. Observed TCR beta diversity per million T cells fell roughly linearly with age, and a significant reduction was already apparent by age about 38. Since profiling was done on bulk unsorted PBMCs, naive and antigen-experienced compartments could not be conclusively compared.

The sample holds a few counts of this clonotype. No antigen is known for it. No base-level quality is on record; no much larger clone is a single base apart. Trimming accounts for 8 bases at V and 5 bases at J, while the number of junction bases matched to no gene is 5. The germline V gene (reference sequence) supplies CDR1 MNHEY and CDR2 SMNVEV. Its CDR3 holds 12 amino acids, cysteine through phenylalanine. The only DNA kept is the CDR3, 36 bases in frame from the first base. Libraries were built with 5' RACE. The run used an Illumina HiSeq 2500. A second roughly 6 to 12 cycle PCR used a sample-barcoded 5' primer and a J-beta primer mix. Each TCR beta cDNA molecule received a unique molecular identifier from a template-switch 5' adaptor carrying 12 random nucleotides. At least 2.5 million CDR3-containing paired-end reads were obtained from each sample. First-strand cDNA synthesis was performed from all RNA using the Mint cDNA synthesis kit, with priming by a TRBC-specific oligonucleotide. All cDNA was treated with uracil-DNA glycosylase and then went through a first 18-cycle PCR with the universal primers M1SS and BC2_uni_R. On the authors' methods: For normalization, 1 million high-quality reads, each with a distinct molecular identifier, were randomly selected from each sample. Instead of being binned into consensus sequences, reads that shared molecular identifiers were thrown out. MiTCR, run with a Q25 quality threshold and the strictest error-elimination algorithm, handled CDR3 identification, clonotype clustering and error correction. Lower-bound total TCR beta diversity was estimated with a nonparametric unseen species model using Euler transformation. TCRdb reanalyzed the raw reads on its own, using fastp at Q25 for trimming and MiXCR for clone calling, and kept in-frame beta chains. Rows with one shared CDR3 protein collapse into an entry with the most common genes and DNA. TCRdb's processing, not the authors' own work, is the source of the V and J calls. Recorded for this sample are about 2 million distinct CDR3 sequences; about 49% of them occurred a single time. The ten top clones hold around 2.1% of the sample.

Source material: blood. The receptor chain draws on TRBV27 and TRBJ2-7; 8 middle bases align to TRBD2. The clonotype was recovered from a woman between 35 and 50 years old in good health. The CDR3 reads as follows: CASGTSWDEQYF. The nucleotide sequence reads as follows: TGTGCCAGCGGGACTAGTTGGGACGAGCAGTACTTC.